This passage covers 8 T cell receptor beta chains from one sample sequenced in a study of radiation and T cells in renal cell carcinoma. Stated time point: blood 4 weeks post-SBRT, at nephrectomy. Documented treatment: 15 Gy SBRT to primary tumor, nephrectomy 4 weeks later. This table comes from immunoSEQ multiplex PCR, and its TCRdb copy is limited to in-frame clones, with some not included. In the table there are roughly 82,000 clones, 70% to 90% of which are singletons. The sample here was blood, taken from a patient whose treatment included radiotherapy and nephrectomy. These receptors were obtained from a woman aged 70-85 years with renal cell carcinoma.

This clone was picked up a small number of times. J is TRBJ1-5 and V is TRBV5-6; D remains unclear. V lost 1 base to trimming and J lost 4 bases, with 3 bases between them. Germline assignment: CDR1 SGHDT and CDR2 YYEEEE. This CDR3 is built from 12 residues. CDR3 in amino acids: CASSLWNQPQHF. CDR3 DNA sequence: TGTGCCAGCAGCTTGTGGAATCAGCCCCAGCATTTT.

V is TRBV7-2 and J is TRBJ1-2; unclear D gene. V shed 6 bases and J shed 0 bases, with 11 bases lying between them. Germline V gene sequence: CDR1 SGHTA, CDR2 FQGNSA. The CDR3 covers 14 residues. The CDR3 loop reads CASSTIGANYGYTF. CDR3 nucleotides: TGTGCCAGCAGTACCATTGGGGCTAACTATGGCTACACCTTC.

This rearrangement joins TRBV5-1 to TRBJ1-2, with 11 nucleotides matching TRBD1. Germline CDR1 and CDR2: SGHRS and YFSETQ. This CDR3 is 15 amino acids long. V trimming: 4 bases; J trimming: 8 bases; junction bases outside the gene matches: 10. CDR3 DNA sequence: TGCGCCAGCAGCCCACCGGGACAGGGGGTAGGAGGCTACACCTTC. It specifies CASSPPGQGVGGYTF.

The V call is TRBV27, the J call TRBJ1-1; unclear D gene. Looked up from germline, CDR1 is MNHEY and CDR2 is SMNVEV (reference sequence). V shed 6 bases and J shed 0 bases, with 14 bases lying between them. This CDR3 region has 15 residues. The CDR3 sequence: CASSLGISMNTEAFF. The CDR3 DNA sequence: TGTGCCAGCAGCCTAGGGATCTCTATGAACACTGAAGCTTTCTTT.

V and J are TRBV19 and TRBJ2-1; 10 bases line up with TRBD1. Unmatched junction bases numbered 3, after V lost 4 bases and J lost 0 bases. CDR1 is LNHDA, CDR2 SQIVND, per germline (reference sequence). The CDR3 totals 16 residues. This chain's CDR3 is CASSTRQGASYNEQFF. The CDR3 bases are TGTGCCAGTAGTACCCGACAGGGGGCCTCCTACAATGAGCAGTTCTTC.

V usage is TRBV19 and J usage is TRBJ1-2, with 7 bases that match TRBD1. The CDR3 extends over 17 amino acids. Germline assignment: CDR1 LNHDA and CDR2 SQIVND (reference sequence). J gave up 4 bases and V 5 bases, and 16 bases lay outside the gene matches. The CDR3 DNA sequence: TGTGCCAGTAGTCCTTCCCCCCCAGGGGGGAGAGTCTATGGCTACACCTTC. Translated, it gives CASSPSPPGGRVYGYTF.

J is TRBJ1-1 and V is TRBV6-6; 8 bases map to TRBD1. The V and J ends lost 7 bases and 1 base, in that order; junction bases with no gene match: 2. CDR1 is MNHNY and CDR2 is SVGAGI in the germline V gene (reference sequence). This CDR3 comprises 13 residues. The CDR3, as DNA: TGTGCCAGCAACGGACAGGGGAACACTGAAGCTTTCTTT. Translation gives CASNGQGNTEAFF.

This rearrangement joins TRBV18 to TRBJ1-1, with a tentative D call TRBD1 (5 bases). The germline V gene encodes CDR1 KGHSH and CDR2 LQKENI. Between the trimmed V and J ends, which lost 4 bases and 5 bases, there was a span of 11 bases. The CDR3 sequence is 13 residues long. The CDR3 nucleotides are TGTGCCAGCTCACAGGGGTCAGGGACTGAAGCTTTCTTT. Translated: CASSQGSGTEAFF.